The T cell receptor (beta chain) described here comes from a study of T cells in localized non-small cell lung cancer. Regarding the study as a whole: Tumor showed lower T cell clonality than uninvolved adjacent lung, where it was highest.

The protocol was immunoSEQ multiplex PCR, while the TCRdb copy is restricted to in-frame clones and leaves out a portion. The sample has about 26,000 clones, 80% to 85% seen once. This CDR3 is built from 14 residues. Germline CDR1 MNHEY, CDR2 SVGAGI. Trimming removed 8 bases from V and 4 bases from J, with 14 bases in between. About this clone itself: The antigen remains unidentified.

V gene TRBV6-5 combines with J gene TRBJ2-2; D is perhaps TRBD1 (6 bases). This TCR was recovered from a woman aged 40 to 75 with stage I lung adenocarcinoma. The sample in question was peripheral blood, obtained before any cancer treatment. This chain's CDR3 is CASDGRGGTGELFF. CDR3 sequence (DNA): TGTGCCAGCGATGGACGAGGGGGCACCGGGGAGCTGTTTTTT.